This T cell receptor (beta chain) originates from a study of blood T cell repertoires in COVID-19. TCRdb's table, derived via immunoSEQ multiplex PCR, lists solely in-frame clones and lacks some. The sample shows fewer than 250,000 clones, about four fifths of them seen only once. V was clipped by 6 bases and J by 6 bases; unmatched bases: 6. Germline CDR1 reads ENHRY; CDR2 reads SYGVKD. CDR3 length equals 14 residues. The origin of this receptor is a woman between 40 and 55 years old with active or convalescent COVID-19. Source material: peripheral blood. This rearrangement joins TRBV10-3 to TRBJ1-2; 11 bases line up with TRBD1. CDR3 loop: CAISRTGGADGYTF. CDR3 in DNA: TGTGCCATCAGCCGGACAGGGGGCGCCGATGGCTACACCTTC.